A selection of T cell receptor beta chains follows, all from one sample in a study of T-cell reconstitution after alpha-beta-depleted transplantation in children. TCRdb re-analysed the PCR reads in MiXCR, keeping a single row per CDR3 protein. The data hold 6,000 or so distinct CDR3 sequences, with about 15% observed a single time. Specimen: PBMCs, collected before TCRalphabeta/CD19-depleted stem cell transplant. The source is a boy between 5 and 17 years old with acute lymphoblastic leukemia, due to receive a stem cell transplant. The CDR3 runs from the conserved cysteine through the conserved F or W. Fields, in order: J gene, V gene, D gene, clone size, CDR3 protein, CDR3 DNA. A D gene is named only where the DNA matches it firmly. Clone size is given for some rows only: seen once, a few or many times, or a class if the clone is expanded.

>TRBJ2-4|TRBV12-3/TRBV12-4|NA|NA
CASSFGGGALAKNIQSF
NA
>TRBJ2-7|TRBV12-3/TRBV12-4|NA|NA
CASSFGHPEQYF
TGTGCCAGCAGTTTTGGGCATCCCGAGCAGTACTTC
>TRBJ1-1|TRBV5-6|NA|NA
CASSFPGENTEAFF
TGTGCCAGCAGCTTCCCGGGGGAGAACACTGAAGCTTTCTTT
>TRBJ2-7|TRBV14|NA|medium-sized
CASSQDLVVHEQYF
TGTGCCAGCAGCCAAGATCTAGTTGTCCACGAGCAGTACTTC
>TRBJ2-7|TRBV21-1|NA|medium-sized
CASSQGSQGVDYEQYF
TGTGCCAGCAGCCAAGGTAGTCAGGGCGTCGACTACGAGCAGTACTTC
>TRBJ2-3|TRBV14|TRBD2|medium-sized
CASSQDWREGPDTQYF
TGTGCCAGCAGCCAAGATTGGCGGGAGGGCCCTGATACGCAGTATTTT
>TRBJ2-2|TRBV7-2|NA|medium-sized
CASSLGGLDTGELFF
TGTGCCAGCAGCTTAGGGGGGCTGGACACCGGGGAGCTGTTTTTT
>TRBJ1-6|TRBV28|NA|medium-sized
CASQPGGSYNSPLHF
TGTGCCAGCCAACCGGGGGGATCCTATAATTCACCCCTCCACTTT
>TRBJ1-5|TRBV6-5|NA|medium-sized
CASSYSYSDSNQPQHF
TGTGCCAGCAGTTACTCGTACAGTGATAGCAATCAGCCCCAGCATTTT
>TRBJ1-6|TRBV12-3/TRBV12-4|NA|medium-sized
CASSESSYNSPLHF
TGTGCCAGCAGCGAGAGCTCCTATAATTCACCCCTCCACTTT
>TRBJ2-5|TRBV15|NA|once
CATSSRQLLEAQCF
TGTGCCACCAGCAGTCGGCAGCTTCTTGAGGCCCAGTGCTTC
>TRBJ2-7|TRBV12-3/TRBV12-4|NA|many
CASSPAVGYEQYF
TGTGCCAGCAGTCCCGCCGTTGGGTACGAGCAGTACTTC
>TRBJ1-5|TRBV5-5|TRBD1|medium-sized
CASSPTTGSGNQPQHF
TGTGCCAGCAGCCCAACGACAGGGTCGGGAAATCAGCCCCAGCATTTT
>TRBJ1-2|TRBV5-1|TRBD1|medium-sized
CASSLTPTGEGGGYTF
TGCGCCAGCAGCCTTACCCCAACAGGGGAAGGTGGTGGCTACACCTTC
>TRBJ2-7|TRBV18|NA|medium-sized
CASSPSYSLGPYEQYF
TGTGCCAGCTCACCGAGTTACAGCCTAGGCCCATACGAGCAGTACTTC
>TRBJ2-7|TRBV7-2|NA|medium-sized
CASSIAVSSYEQYF
TGTGCCAGCAGCATAGCGGTCAGCTCCTACGAGCAGTACTTC
>TRBJ2-1|TRBV20-1|TRBD1|many
CSARKRGDRGRVNEQFF
TGCAGTGCTAGAAAGAGGGGGGACAGGGGGAGGGTTAATGAGCAGTTCTTC
>TRBJ2-5|TRBV29-1|NA|medium-sized
CSVDSRRAPPGTQYF
TGCAGCGTTGATTCGCGGCGGGCGCCCCCAGGGACCCAGTACTTC
>TRBJ1-5|TRBV12-3/TRBV12-4|NA|medium-sized
CASSLGQVGNQPQHF
TGTGCCAGCAGTTTAGGGCAGGTCGGGAATCAGCCCCAGCATTTT
>TRBJ2-1|TRBV13|NA|medium-sized
CASSQPGSWVNEQFF
TGTGCCAGCAGTCAACCGGGTAGCTGGGTCAATGAGCAGTTCTTC
>TRBJ2-1|TRBV12-3/TRBV12-4|TRBD1|medium-sized
CASSFRGQGNNEQFF
TGTGCCAGCAGTTTTCGGGGACAGGGGAACAATGAGCAGTTCTTC
>TRBJ2-7|TRBV20-1|NA|NA
CSATDFDEQYF
TGCAGTGCTACTGACTTTGACGAGCAGTACTTC
>TRBJ2-1|TRBV20-1|TRBD2|once
CSAHGGLAGYNEQFF
TGCAGTGCGCACGGGGGACTAGCGGGCTACAATGAGCAGTTCTTC
>TRBJ2-5|TRBV7-2|NA|medium-sized
CASSLAPRETQYF
TGTGCCAGCAGCTTAGCCCCAAGGGAGACCCAGTACTTC
>TRBJ2-3|TRBV12-3/TRBV12-4|NA|medium-sized
CASSLRGRGPYTDTQYF
TGTGCCAGCAGCCTTCGGGGGCGGGGGCCATACACAGATACGCAGTATTTT
>TRBJ2-3|TRBV20-1|NA|medium-sized
CSARGPFGDTQYF
TGCAGTGCTAGAGGCCCCTTCGGAGATACGCAGTATTTT
>TRBJ2-5|TRBV30|NA|many
CAWSVRRLASLTQTQYF
TGTGCCTGGAGTGTACGTCGGCTAGCGTCCCTCACACAGACCCAGTACTTC
>TRBJ1-6|TRBV6-5|NA|medium-sized
CASSYGTSESSYNSPLHF
TGTGCCAGCAGTTACGGGACCTCCGAGAGCTCCTATAATTCACCCCTCCACTTT
>TRBJ1-1|TRBV29-1|NA|many
CSVEDSLNTEAFF
TGCAGCGTTGAAGACTCCTTGAACACTGAAGCTTTCTTT
>TRBJ1-5|TRBV4-1|NA|medium-sized
CASSQDANQPQHF
TGCGCCAGCAGCCAAGATGCCAATCAGCCCCAGCATTTT
>TRBJ2-3|TRBV5-6|NA|NA
CASSLARTVSTDTQYF
TGTGCCAGCAGCCTGGCCCGGACGGTTAGCACAGATACGCAGTATTTT
>TRBJ2-1|TRBV6-5|TRBD2|medium-sized
CASSPSERGEQFF
TGTGCCAGCAGTCCCTCGGAGCGGGGAGAGCAGTTCTTC
>TRBJ2-1|TRBV12-3/TRBV12-4|NA|NA
CASSSLRDGQRDEQFF
TGTGCCAGCAGTTCCCTCCGGGACGGGCAGAGAGATGAGCAGTTCTTC